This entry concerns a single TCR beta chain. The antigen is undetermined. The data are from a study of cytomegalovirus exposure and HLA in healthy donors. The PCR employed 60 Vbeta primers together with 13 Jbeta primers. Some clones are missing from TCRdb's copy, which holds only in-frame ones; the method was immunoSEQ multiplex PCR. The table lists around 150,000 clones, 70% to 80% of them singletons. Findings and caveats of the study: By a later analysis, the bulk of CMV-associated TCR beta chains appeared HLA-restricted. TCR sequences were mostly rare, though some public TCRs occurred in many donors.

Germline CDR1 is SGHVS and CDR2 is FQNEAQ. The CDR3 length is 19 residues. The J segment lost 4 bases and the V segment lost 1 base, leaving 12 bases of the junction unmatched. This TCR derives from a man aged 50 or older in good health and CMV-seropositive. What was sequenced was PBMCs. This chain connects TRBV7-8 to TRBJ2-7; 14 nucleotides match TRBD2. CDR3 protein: CASSLVTTLGTSGSYEQYF. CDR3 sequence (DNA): TGTGCCAGCAGCTTAGTAACGACATTGGGGACTAGCGGGAGTTACGAGCAGTACTTC.